This TCR beta chain originates from a study of blood T cell repertoires in COVID-19. Germline V gene sequence: CDR1 SGHTA, CDR2 FQGTGA. This CDR3 contains 13 residues. The germline V and J ends were trimmed by 5 bases and 0 bases, with 6 bases remaining between them. Some clones are missing from TCRdb's copy, which holds only in-frame ones; the method was immunoSEQ multiplex PCR. The data contain some 150,000 clones, 85% to 90% of them singletons. This sequence originates from a woman between 55 and 75 years old with active COVID-19. Sequenced sample: peripheral blood. This chain connects TRBV7-3 to TRBJ2-3; D might be TRBD2 (6 bases). CDR3 region: CASSGTSTDTQYF. CDR3 sequence (DNA): TGTGCCAGCAGCGGGACTAGCACAGATACGCAGTATTTT.